The sequence of this T cell receptor (beta chain) was determined in a study of blood T cell repertoires in COVID-19. Study in general: The cDNA or gDNA used as material had been derived from T cells, B-cell-depleted T cells, or PBMCs.

This CDR3 comprises 15 residues. Deletions cut 0 bases from V and 4 bases from J, with 14 bases between. CDR1 SGHKS and CDR2 YYEKEE come from the germline V gene (reference sequence). In the original analysis: Amplifying reference gene primers gave estimates of nucleated cell counts. The method was immunoSEQ multiplex PCR; TCRdb's version includes in-frame clones alone and lacks a portion of them. Clone size and the V and J calls come from that table; the DNA yielded D and trimming. The top ten clones hold 9.5% to 15% of a sample with roughly 190,000 clones, roughly 80% of them seen once. The chain is built from TRBV5-5 and TRBJ2-7, with TRBD1 as a possible D gene (6 bases). The specimen was peripheral blood. The sequence was collected from a woman between 45 and 60 years old with acute or convalescent COVID-19. DNA of the CDR3: TGTGCCAGCAGCTTGGGAACAGGGAATTTTTACGAGCAGTACTTC. As protein: CASSLGTGNFYEQYF.